The 25 T cell receptor beta chains reported below all come from one sample, sequenced in a study of T cell responses to AZD1222 COVID-19 vaccine (dated by TCRdb to 2020 to 2023). This specimen's time point label, interpreted: about 28 days (+/-7) after the second vaccine dose. Library construction relied on the immunoSEQ multiplex PCR assay. TCRdb re-hosts the immuneACCESS table, in-frame sequences only. Its copies lack some clones; in the studies checked, an unresolved V gene accounts for under half of them, and the cause for the rest is not known. For this sample the table gives roughly 120,000 clones, of which around 87% were detected only once. Clones ranked in the top ten supply around 2.6% of the sample. Sample: peripheral blood, taken 28 days after the second AZD1222 dose. The receptors here all came from an adult who received the AZD1222 COVID-19 vaccine.

The chain recombines TRBV5-4 with TRBJ1-2; D not resolved. Germline lookup yields CDR1 SGHNT and CDR2 YYREEE (reference sequence). V lost 0 bases, J lost 7 bases, and 16 bases lay in between. The CDR3 extends over 15 amino acids. CDR3 sequence (DNA): TGTGCCAGCAGCTTGGGGGCAGTGCCTCTTTTTGGCTACACCTTC. It yields the protein CASSLGAVPLFGYTF.

This clone was found once. The rearrangement uses TRBV25-1 and TRBJ1-2; TRBD1 agrees at 12 bases. J was trimmed by 7 bases and V by 4 bases; bases with no gene match: 4. The CDR3 is made up of 14 amino acids. Germline CDR1 MGHDK, CDR2 SYGVNS. The CDR3 DNA sequence: TGTGCCAGCAGTGGGGGACAGGGGGCGGTTGGCTACACCTTC. This encodes CASSGGQGAVGYTF.

This chain connects TRBV11-3 to TRBJ2-1; D perhaps matches TRBD2 (6 bases). This CDR3 contains 14 residues. Germline lookup yields CDR1 SGHNT and CDR2 YENEEA. Between the trimmed V and J ends, which lost 4 bases and 5 bases, there was a span of 12 bases. The CDR3 here is CASSWRGEDNEQFF. DNA for the CDR3: TGTGCCAGCAGCTGGAGGGGCGAGGACAATGAGCAGTTCTTC.

The chain recombines TRBV7-9 with TRBJ2-3; D is perhaps TRBD1 (6 bases). V was shortened by 5 bases and J by 10 bases, with 16 bases between the two germline ends. Germline values: CDR1 SEHNR, CDR2 FQNEAQ (reference sequence). The CDR3 consists of 13 residues. The chain's CDR3 is CASSPWTVNAQYF. CDR3 in DNA: TGTGCCAGCAGCCCGTGGACAGTCAACGCGCAGTATTTT.

The genes are TRBV2 and TRBJ1-6; 7 nucleotides align to TRBD1. Germline trimming cut 7 bases from V and 2 bases from J; bases unmatched to any gene: 5. CDR1 is SNHLY, CDR2 FYNNEI, per germline. The CDR3 runs 15 residues. The chain's CDR3 is CASKGAGTYNSPLHF. The CDR3 bases are TGTGCCAGCAAGGGGGCTGGGACCTATAATTCACCCCTCCACTTT.

The chain employs TRBV7-9 and TRBJ1-6; 7 bases line up with TRBD1. The V gene's germline CDR1 is SEHNR and CDR2 FQNEAQ (reference sequence). After removal of 8 bases from V and 5 bases from J, the junction contained 6 bases not matched to a gene. The CDR3 contains 14 residues. The DNA for the CDR3 is TGTGCCAGCGGGCAGACAGGGAATAATTCACCCCTCCACTTT. This translates into CASGQTGNNSPLHF.

This sequence joins TRBV11-2 and TRBJ2-5; weak D call: TRBD2 (6 bases). The ends were cut back, 5 bases at V and 5 bases at J, with 24 bases in the middle. The CDR3 has 17 residues. Germline-derived CDR1 and CDR2 are SGHAT and FQNNGV. The DNA of the CDR3 is TGTGCCAGCAGCCCGCCGGGGGTCAGGGCGCGTTTTGAGACCCAGTACTTC. It yields the protein CASSPPGVRARFETQYF. Full variable domain (missing parts from reference TRBV11-2 and TRBJ2-5): EAGVAQSPRYKIIEKRQSVAFWCNPISGHATLYWYQQILGQGPKLLIQFQNNGVVDDSQLPKDRFSAERLKGVDSTLKIQPAKLEDSAVYLCASSPPGVRARFETQYFGPGTRLLVL.

The chain is built from TRBV2 and TRBJ1-3; 8 bases line up with TRBD1. CDR3 length: 15 amino acids. Per the germline V gene, CDR1 is SNHLY and CDR2 is FYNNEI. The V segment lost 6 bases and the J segment 4 bases; nucleotides outside the gene matches: 8. Written as DNA, the CDR3 is TGTGCCAGCAGGGGTCGTTGGGACAGGGGAAACACCATATATTTT. It codes for CASRGRWDRGNTIYF.

The CDR3 DNA sequence: TGTGCCAGCAGTTCAAGGGCGCCACACACTGAAGCTTTCTTT. Its protein product is CASSSRAPHTEAFF. The chain links TRBV6-5 to TRBJ1-1; D is unclear. Deletions cut 4 bases from V and 3 bases from J, with 12 bases between. The germline gives CDR1 MNHEY, CDR2 SVGAGI. This CDR3 contains 14 residues.

The chain recombines TRBV21-1 with TRBJ1-1. TRBV21-1 is a documented pseudogene. The CDR3 runs 14 residues. The CDR3 DNA sequence: TGTGCCAGCAGCAAACGGGGAGCGAACACTGAAGCTTTCTTT. Amino acids: CASSKRGANTEAFF.

This clone was found once. The genes are TRBV5-6 and TRBJ2-1; D gene ambiguous. Germline CDR1 SGHDT, CDR2 YYEEEE. V was clipped by 0 bases and J by 7 bases, with 8 bases between them. The CDR3 has 13 amino acids. The CDR3 region is CASSLGRQNEQFF. The CDR3 nucleotides read TGTGCCAGCAGCTTGGGCAGGCAGAATGAGCAGTTCTTC.

The J gene is TRBJ1-5, the V gene TRBV6-5, with 9 bases that match TRBD1. The CDR3 contains 16 residues. CDR1 is MNHEY and CDR2 is SVGAGI in the germline V gene. The V and J ends lost 4 bases and 9 bases, in that order; junction bases with no gene match: 13. The CDR3 loop reads CASSSLGQGYWVPQHF. For the CDR3, the DNA is TGTGCCAGCAGTTCCCTTGGACAGGGGTATTGGGTGCCCCAGCATTTT.

The chain recombines TRBV29-1 with TRBJ1-5, with a weak D call TRBD1 (5 bases). Trimming stripped 6 bases from V and 1 base from J, with 7 bases between. The CDR3 contains 12 residues. In germline, CDR1 is SQVTM, CDR2 ANQGSEA. In DNA form, the CDR3 reads TGCAGCGTCCGGGACAGCAATCAGCCCCAGCATTTT. This gives the protein CSVRDSNQPQHF. The full variable domain, its missing parts supplied by reference TRBV29-1 and TRBJ1-5, is SAVISQKPSRDICQRGTSLTIQCQVDSQVTMMFWYRQQPGQSLTLIATANQGSEATYESGFVIDKFPISRPNLTFSTLTVSNMSPEDSSIYLCSVRDSNQPQHFGDGTRLSIL.

V gene TRBV2 combines with J gene TRBJ1-1, with a weak D call TRBD1 (5 bases). CDR1 is SNHLY and CDR2 is FYNNEI in the germline V gene. The CDR3 contains 15 residues. Trimming removed 6 bases from V and 5 bases from J, with 19 bases in between. This CDR3 reads CASSAVWAGRTEAFF. The CDR3 region has the DNA TGTGCCAGCAGCGCCGTTTGGGCAGGGAGAACTGAAGCTTTCTTT.

In nucleotides, the CDR3 is TGTGCCACCAGCAGCCTAACGACAACGGGCCTTGATAATTCACCCCTCCACTTT. Translated, it gives CATSSLTTTGLDNSPLHF. The V and J genes are TRBV15 and TRBJ1-6; D ambiguous. The V end lost 3 bases, the J end lost 5 bases, and 20 bases lay between the germline ends. Germline CDR1 is LNHNV and CDR2 is YYDKDF (reference sequence). The length of the CDR3 is 18 residues.

This clone was recorded once. The chain has TRBV5-1 and TRBJ1-3; a weak D match, TRBD1 (6 bases). V lost 0 bases to trimming and J lost 8 bases, with 15 bases between them. Germline V gene sequence: CDR1 SGHRS, CDR2 YFSETQ. This CDR3 comprises 15 residues. The chain's CDR3 is CASSLAGTIGDTIYF. Here the CDR3 DNA reads TGCGCCAGCAGCTTGGCAGGGACAATCGGGGACACCATATATTTT.

The chain links TRBV18 to TRBJ1-1, with no clear D. Germline V gene data show CDR1 as KGHSH and CDR2 as LQKENI. This CDR3 has 15 amino acids. V was clipped by 1 base and J by 1 base, with 10 bases between them. The CDR3 DNA follows: TGTGCCAGCTCACCACTACCGATCCCGAACACTGAAGCTTTCTTT. Protein sequence: CASSPLPIPNTEAFF.

The chain is built from TRBV7-9 and TRBJ1-3; no clear D gene. From germline, CDR1 is SEHNR and CDR2 FQNEAQ (reference sequence). The CDR3 runs to 17 residues. Trimming stripped 2 bases from V and 0 bases from J, with 14 bases between. The CDR3 nucleotides read TGTGCCAGCAGCTTACTTTTCGTGGAGAGCTCTGGAAACACCATATATTTT. As protein: CASSLLFVESSGNTIYF.

The chain employs TRBV7-3 and TRBJ1-6; TRBD1 might be the D (5 bases). The V end was cut by 0 bases, the J end by 5 bases, with 17 bases between. CDR3 length: 18 residues. The germline gives CDR1 SGHTA, CDR2 FQGTGA. CDR3 region: CASSLTPPGLGNNSPLHF. DNA of the CDR3: TGTGCCAGCAGCTTAACCCCCCCAGGGCTTGGAAATAATTCACCCCTCCACTTT.

The chain joins TRBV18 to TRBJ2-5; D perhaps matches TRBD1 (6 bases). The CDR3 extends over 13 amino acids. Trimming removed 5 bases from V and 3 bases from J, with 10 bases in between. CDR1 and CDR2 (germline): KGHSH, LQKENI. For the CDR3, the DNA is TGTGCCAGCTCAGGACAGAGAAAAGAGACCCAGTACTTC. It translates to CASSGQRKETQYF.

Remarks on this clone: A read error may produce the germline difference seen at one junction end. The sample holds other DNA sequences that translate to the same CDR3. This chain joins TRBV7-7 and TRBJ2-5; no clear D gene. The CDR3 length is 14 residues. Germline V gene lookup returns CDR1 SSHAT and CDR2 FNYEAQ (reference sequence). CDR3 in amino acids: CASSLAGLRETQYF. The CDR3 region has the DNA TGTGCTAGCAGCTTAGCAGGCCTTCGGGAGACCCAGTACTTC.

Here the CDR3 DNA reads TGCGCCAGCACCAACCCCCTTCGGGGCCTAACCACAGATACGCAGTATTTT. This gives the protein CASTNPLRGLTTDTQYF. The rearrangement links TRBV5-1 to TRBJ2-3; D may correspond to TRBD1 or TRBD2 (5 bases each). Germline assignment: CDR1 SGHRS and CDR2 YFSETQ. The length of the CDR3 is 17 residues. Trimming took 6 bases from V and 2 from J, leaving 22 bases between them.

The rearrangement links TRBV24-1 to TRBJ1-5, with 7 nucleotides matching TRBD1. Germline CDR1 KGHDR, CDR2 SFDVKD. With 4 bases clipped from V and 0 bases from J, the junction kept 8 bases outside the gene matches. The CDR3 runs to 17 residues. The CDR3: CATSENRGLYSNQPQHF. The CDR3 nucleotides read TGTGCCACCAGTGAGAACAGGGGCCTCTATAGCAATCAGCCCCAGCATTTT.

This chain joins TRBV2 and TRBJ1-4; D remains unclear. CDR1 and CDR2 (germline): SNHLY, FYNNEI. V gave up 10 bases and J gave up 3 bases, with 18 bases separating them. This CDR3 has 15 amino acids. The DNA of the CDR3 is TGTGCCATTCAGAAATCGGTGGCAGCTAATGAAAAACTGTTTTTT. It codes for CAIQKSVAANEKLFF. Supplemented by reference TRBV2 and TRBJ1-4, the full variable domain reads EPEVTQTPSHQVTQMGQEVILRCVPISNHLYFYWYRQILGQKVEFLVSFYNNEISEKSEIFDDQFSVERPDGSNFTLKIRSTKLEDSAMYFCAIQKSVAANEKLFFGSGTQLSVL.

The V call is TRBV24-1, the J call TRBJ2-2, with 11 nucleotides matching TRBD2. The CDR3 runs to 13 residues. CDR1 KGHDR and CDR2 SFDVKD come from the germline V gene. V lost 10 bases to trimming and J lost 8 bases; unmatched junction nucleotides: 5. CDR3 protein: CATSGGALGELFF. CDR3 nucleotide sequence: TGTGCCACTAGCGGGGGGGCTCTTGGGGAGCTGTTTTTT.